This T cell receptor (beta chain) is drawn from a study of cytomegalovirus exposure and HLA in healthy donors. The V end lost 0 bases, the J end lost 9 bases, and 14 bases lay between the germline ends. CDR3 size: 14 residues. Germline lookup yields CDR1 LGHNA and CDR2 YSLEER. The donors were healthy bone marrow donors. Points from the study as a whole: Follow-up analysis found HLA locus-dependent TCR association rates, highest for DRB1 and lowest for HLA-C. Presence/absence analyses treated sequencing depth as roughly uniform across donors. From TCR beta sequences, most subjects' HLA-A and HLA-B alleles were reportedly predicted accurately.

PCR primers comprised 60 Vbeta and 13 Jbeta primers. Produced via immunoSEQ multiplex PCR; TCRdb's table is partial and in-frame only. The data contain about 190,000 clones, around 85% of them singletons. Details on this clone: No antigen is known for it.

The gene calls are TRBV4-3 and TRBJ1-2; D might be TRBD1 (6 bases). The sequencing sample was made of PBMCs. The sequence came from a man in his late teens or twenties in good health and CMV-seronegative. Here the CDR3 reads CASSQDVSGGRYTF. CDR3 coding DNA: TGCGCCAGCAGCCAAGACGTTTCCGGGGGGCGCTACACCTTC.